These 24 T cell receptor beta chains came from one sample sequenced in a study of CD8 T cells in ankylosing spondylitis. TCRdb reprocessed the 5' RACE reads with MiXCR, giving one entry per CDR3 protein. This table holds roughly 150,000 distinct CDR3 sequences, around 7.9% found once. Sequencing input: blood, either unsorted or a sorted T cell fraction (not recorded which). The source is a female donor with ankylosing spondylitis or in good health (not recorded which).

V usage is TRBV7-2 and J usage is TRBJ1-2, with D unresolved. V shed 3 bases and J shed 5 bases, with 10 bases lying between them. Germline V lookup: CDR1 SGHTA, CDR2 FQGNSA. This CDR3 contains 13 residues. This CDR3 reads CASSFALTYGYTF. The DNA for the CDR3 is TGTGCCAGCAGCTTCGCTTTGACATATGGCTACACCTTC.

This clonotype showed up many times. This rearrangement joins TRBV16 to TRBJ2-3, with 7 bases identical to TRBD1. CDR1 and CDR2 from the germline V gene are KGHSY and FQNENV. The CDR3 runs 15 residues. The V segment lost 4 bases and the J segment 3 bases; nucleotides outside the gene matches: 7. CDR3 DNA: TGTGCCAGCAGCCTAACAGGGGTTGGAACAGATACGCAGTATTTT. Protein product: CASSLTGVGTDTQYF.

The chain recombines TRBV7-9 with TRBJ1-1, with D possibly TRBD1 on 5 matching bases. CDR3 length equals 13 residues. CDR1 and CDR2 (germline): SEHNR, FQNEAQ (reference sequence). V lost 6 bases, J lost 5 bases, and 13 bases lay in between. In DNA form, the CDR3 reads TGTGCCAGCAGAAGCAGGGTGGAGACTGAAGCTTTCTTT. It codes for CASRSRVETEAFF.

This clonotype was seen more than once but under ten times. The chain links TRBV12-5 to TRBJ2-5; possibly TRBD1 for D (5 bases). The CDR3 covers 13 residues. Trimming cost V 4 bases and J 3 bases, with 9 bases left between them. CDR1 is LGHNT and CDR2 is FRNRAP in the germline V gene. This CDR3 reads CASGSSGKETQYF. CDR3 DNA sequence: TGTGCTAGTGGTTCCTCAGGGAAAGAGACCCAGTACTTC.

This clonotype was picked up a small number of times. The chain uses TRBV7-2 and TRBJ1-5; D is uncertain. This CDR3 spans 14 amino acids. The germline V gene encodes CDR1 SGHTA and CDR2 FQGNSA. V dropped 1 base and J dropped 5 bases, with 9 bases sitting between them. The CDR3 DNA reads as TGTGCCAGCAGCTTAGGACGGCGGTATCAGCCCCAGCATTTT. Translated: CASSLGRRYQPQHF.

This clonotype appeared many times. The V call is TRBV20-1, the J call TRBJ2-5; D unclear. V was cut by 7 bases and J by 5 bases, with 11 bases left in between. Germline V gene sequence: CDR1 DFQATT, CDR2 SNEGSKA (reference sequence). The length of the CDR3 is 11 residues. CDR3 nucleotide sequence: TGCAGTGTGTACAAGCCCGAGACCCAGTACTTC. Translating it yields CSVYKPETQYF.

The V and J genes are TRBV7-2 and TRBJ1-3; D not resolved. Trimming cost V 2 bases and J 0 bases, with 11 bases left between them. Per germline, CDR1 SGHTA and CDR2 FQGNSA. This CDR3 contains 16 residues. As DNA, the CDR3 is TGTGCCAGCAGCTTATTTTTTGGGCTCTCTGGAAACACCATATATTTT. Its protein product is CASSLFFGLSGNTIYF.

The table lists this clonotype with many counts. The chain has TRBV10-3 and TRBJ2-3, with D possibly TRBD1 on 5 matching bases. Per germline, CDR1 ENHRY and CDR2 SYGVKD. Trimming took off 3 bases at V and 1 base at J, with 8 bases between the two ends. The CDR3 runs 14 residues. The CDR3 sequence: CAISDREGTDTQYF. The CDR3 DNA is TGTGCCATCAGTGACAGGGAAGGCACAGATACGCAGTATTTT.

This clonotype was observed many times. The V call is TRBV7-3, the J call TRBJ1-5; no clear D gene. This CDR3 region has 16 residues. CDR1 is SGHTA and CDR2 is FQGTGA in the germline V gene. Deletions cut 5 bases from V and 6 bases from J, with 20 bases between. CDR3 sequence: CASSQDPALVTQPQHF. The DNA for the CDR3 is TGTGCCAGCAGCCAGGACCCTGCGCTTGTGACTCAGCCCCAGCATTTT.

The CDR3 sequence: CASSRTGTSYQETQYF. The CDR3 nucleotides are TGTGCCAGCAGCCGAACCGGGACTTCGTACCAAGAGACCCAGTACTTC. V usage is TRBV3-1 and J usage is TRBJ2-5; D may be TRBD2 (6 bases). From germline, CDR1 is LGHDT and CDR2 YNNKEL (reference sequence). Trimming removed 4 bases from V and 0 bases from J, with 15 bases in between. This CDR3 region has 16 residues.

The sample holds many counts of this clonotype. J is TRBJ2-1 and V is TRBV5-1; D call uncertain. The V gene's germline CDR1 is SGHRS and CDR2 YFSETQ. The CDR3 length is 14 residues. V lost 4 bases and J 1 base, leaving 9 bases between the germline ends. The CDR3: CASSVSGSYNEQFF. The CDR3 nucleotides are TGCGCCAGCAGCGTTAGTGGTTCCTACAATGAGCAGTTCTTC.

Ten or more counts support this clonotype. The rearrangement uses TRBV4-1 and TRBJ1-1; D is uncertain. This CDR3 is 15 amino acids long. V lost 0 bases and J lost 5, with 13 bases in between. CDR1 is MGHRA and CDR2 is YSYEKL in the germline V gene. CDR3 nucleotide sequence: TGCGCCAGCAGCCAAGATGGTCACCCGAAAACTGAAGCTTTCTTT. Amino acid sequence: CASSQDGHPKTEAFF.

The rearrangement uses TRBV19 and TRBJ2-5, with 14 bases matching TRBD2. The CDR3 runs to 16 residues. V lost 6 bases and J lost 4; bases outside the gene matches: 7. The germline V gene has CDR1 LNHDA and CDR2 SQIVND (reference sequence). As DNA, the CDR3 is TGTGCCAGTAGAGAATCAGGACTAGCGGGGGGAGAGACCCAGTACTTC. Amino acid sequence: CASRESGLAGGETQYF. The variable domain in full, completed from reference TRBV19 and TRBJ2-5, reads DGGITQSPKYLFRKEGQNVTLSCEQNLNHDAMYWYRQDPGQGLRLIYYSQIVNDFQKGDIAEGYSVSREKKESFPLTVTSAQKNPTAFYLCASRESGLAGGETQYFGPGTRLLVL.

The sample holds many counts of this clonotype. V gene TRBV6-2 or TRBV6-3 combines with J gene TRBJ2-1; 8 bases agree with TRBD1. This CDR3 region has 16 residues. Germline V lookup: CDR1 MNHEY, CDR2 SVGEGT. V lost 8 bases to trimming and J lost 0 bases; unmatched junction nucleotides: 9. The CDR3 coding sequence is TGTGCCAGCGGACAGGGCTTAGGGGTCTCCTACAATGAGCAGTTCTTC. Translating it yields CASGQGLGVSYNEQFF.

This clonotype was found many times. This chain's CDR3 is CASSPIANTEAFF. CDR3 DNA sequence: TGTGCCAGCAGTCCCATAGCGAACACTGAAGCTTTCTTT. The chain employs TRBV12-3 or TRBV12-4 and TRBJ1-1; unclear D gene. This CDR3 has 13 amino acids. V lost 5 bases, J lost 1 base, and 8 bases lay in between.

The chain links TRBV7-2 to TRBJ1-6, with TRBD1 matching 7 bases. The CDR3 totals 15 residues. Unmatched junction bases numbered 8, after V lost 4 bases and J lost 8 bases. The V gene's germline CDR1 is SGHTA and CDR2 FQGNSA. CDR3 coding DNA: TGTGCCAGCAGCTCTCTTGGGACAGAGGATTCACCCCTCCACTTT. Translation gives CASSSLGTEDSPLHF.

This clonotype has a count of ten or more. The V gene is TRBV20-1, the J gene TRBJ1-5, with TRBD1 identical over 7 bases. The germline CDR1 and CDR2 sequences are DFQATT and SNEGSKA (reference sequence). V lost 2 bases and J lost 4; bases outside the gene matches: 5. The length of the CDR3 is 14 residues. The CDR3 reads CSARSGQNNQPQHF. The DNA of the CDR3 is TGCAGTGCTAGATCGGGACAGAATAATCAGCCCCAGCATTTT.

This clonotype occurred many times. The chain joins TRBV25-1 to TRBJ1-2; 7 bases fit TRBD1. The ends lost 8 bases at V and 1 base at J; junction bases unmatched: 16. Germline V gene lookup returns CDR1 MGHDK and CDR2 SYGVNS. The CDR3 loop spans 17 amino acids. Here the CDR3 reads CASPKSQGDSINYGYTF. CDR3 in DNA: TGTGCCAGCCCTAAGTCCCAGGGGGACTCTATTAACTATGGCTACACCTTC.

This clonotype was counted at least ten times. The rearrangement uses TRBV7-6 and TRBJ2-1, with D possibly being TRBD1 (5 bases). Germline V lookup: CDR1 SGHVS, CDR2 FNYEAQ. Between the trimmed V and J ends, which lost 5 bases and 4 bases, there was a span of 15 bases. The CDR3 covers 15 residues. The CDR3 sequence is CASSKGSGAYNEQFF. Written as DNA, the CDR3 is TGTGCCAGCAGCAAAGGGTCTGGGGCTTACAATGAGCAGTTCTTC.

This clonotype was seen ten or more times. CDR3 coding DNA: TGTGCCAGCAGTTTTGGCCTAGCTGGAGATGAGCAGTTCTTC. Its protein is CASSFGLAGDEQFF. The gene calls are TRBV12-3 or TRBV12-4 and TRBJ2-1, with TRBD2 as a possible D gene (5 bases). V gave up 3 bases and J gave up 8 bases, with 14 bases separating them. The CDR3 consists of 14 residues.

This clonotype was detected many times. The chain combines TRBV12-3 or TRBV12-4 with TRBJ1-4; 10 nucleotides line up with TRBD1. J lost 7 bases, V lost 3 bases, and 5 bases had no gene match. This CDR3 spans 15 amino acids. CDR3 region: CASSLTGGVGEKLFF. Here the CDR3 DNA reads TGTGCCAGCAGTTTGACAGGGGGCGTAGGTGAAAAACTGTTTTTT.

At least ten counts were recorded for this clonotype. J is TRBJ2-1 and V is TRBV28, with 11 positions matching TRBD2. The V gene's germline CDR1 is MDHEN and CDR2 SYDVKM. Trimming removed 3 bases from V and 10 bases from J; junction bases left unmatched: 5. CDR3 length: 14 amino acids. CDR3 in amino acids: CASSFPRLAGEQFF. The CDR3 DNA reads as TGTGCCAGCAGTTTCCCCCGACTAGCGGGGGAGCAGTTCTTC.

This clonotype was recorded at least ten times. This sequence joins TRBV7-6 and TRBJ2-5, with D unclear. Germline values: CDR1 SGHVS, CDR2 FNYEAQ. CDR3 length: 15 amino acids. V shed 1 base and J shed 2 bases, with 11 bases lying between them. The CDR3 nucleotides read TGTGCCAGCAGCTTAGACCCACCAAAGCAAGAGACCCAGTACTTC. It codes for CASSLDPPKQETQYF.

This clonotype was seen many times. CDR3 region: CASSSGTNLGDTEAFF. In DNA form, the CDR3 reads TGTGCCAGTTCTTCCGGGACAAACCTCGGAGACACTGAAGCTTTCTTT. This chain connects TRBV19 to TRBJ1-1; D may be TRBD1 (6 bases). The CDR3 is made up of 16 amino acids. V lost 8 bases and J 3 bases, leaving 22 bases between the germline ends. Germline V CDR1 and CDR2: LNHDA, SQIVND (reference sequence).